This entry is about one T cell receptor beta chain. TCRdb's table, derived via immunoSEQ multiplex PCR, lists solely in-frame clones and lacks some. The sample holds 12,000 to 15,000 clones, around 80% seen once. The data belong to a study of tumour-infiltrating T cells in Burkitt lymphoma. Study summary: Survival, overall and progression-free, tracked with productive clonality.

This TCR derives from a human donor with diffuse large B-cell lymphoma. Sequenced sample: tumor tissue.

CDR3 in amino acids: CASSSRVTGMQMNTEAFF. The CDR3 DNA follows: TGCGCCAGCAGCTCCCGGGTAACAGGGATGCAGATGAACACTGAAGCTTTCTTT. This rearrangement joins TRBV5-1 to TRBJ1-1; TRBD1 might be the D (6 bases). Germline-derived CDR1 and CDR2 are SGHRS and YFSETQ. V lost 3 bases and J 0 bases, leaving 21 bases between the germline ends. CDR3 length equals 18 residues.